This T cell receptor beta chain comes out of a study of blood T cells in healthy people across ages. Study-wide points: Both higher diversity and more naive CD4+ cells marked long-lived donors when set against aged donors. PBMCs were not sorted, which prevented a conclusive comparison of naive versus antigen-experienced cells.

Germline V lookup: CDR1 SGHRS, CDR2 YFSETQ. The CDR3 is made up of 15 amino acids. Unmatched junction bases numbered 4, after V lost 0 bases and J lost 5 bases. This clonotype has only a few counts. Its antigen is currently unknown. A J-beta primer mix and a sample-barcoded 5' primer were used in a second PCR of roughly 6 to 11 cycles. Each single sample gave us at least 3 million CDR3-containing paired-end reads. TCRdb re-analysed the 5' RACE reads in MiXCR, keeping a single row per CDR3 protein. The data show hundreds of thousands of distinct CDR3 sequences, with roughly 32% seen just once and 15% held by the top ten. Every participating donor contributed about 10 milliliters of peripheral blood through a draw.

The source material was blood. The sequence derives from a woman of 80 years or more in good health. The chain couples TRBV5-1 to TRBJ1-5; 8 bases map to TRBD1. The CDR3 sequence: CASSLEAGGHQPQHF. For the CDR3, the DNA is TGCGCCAGCAGCTTGGAGGCAGGGGGCCATCAGCCCCAGCATTTT.